The T cell receptor beta chain under discussion was sequenced for a study of response to subunit inactivated influenza vaccine. In its sample, this clonotype was seen a few times. What it recognizes is unknown. The ends lost 4 bases at V and 13 bases at J; junction bases unmatched: 13. The CDR3 extends over 13 amino acids. Germline V gene lookup returns CDR1 LGHNA and CDR2 YSLEER. TCRdb processed the RT-PCR reads anew with MiXCR; each CDR3 protein has one entry. The sample gives roughly 500,000 distinct CDR3 sequences, around 25% of which show up once; around 1.8% is in the top ten. Study-level points and caveats: Each seasonal influenza vaccination recruits few new T cells, the authors suggested.

Sample: CD4+ T cells sorted from PBMCs, taken less than 6 days after vaccination. The chain links TRBV4-3 to TRBJ2-7, with TRBD1 identical over 7 bases. The receptor comes from a man aged 50 to 59 who received an inactivated influenza vaccine. CDR3 amino acids: CASSPRGGDRAYF. The CDR3 DNA is TGCGCCAGCAGCCCCCGGGGTGGCGACAGGGCATACTTC.